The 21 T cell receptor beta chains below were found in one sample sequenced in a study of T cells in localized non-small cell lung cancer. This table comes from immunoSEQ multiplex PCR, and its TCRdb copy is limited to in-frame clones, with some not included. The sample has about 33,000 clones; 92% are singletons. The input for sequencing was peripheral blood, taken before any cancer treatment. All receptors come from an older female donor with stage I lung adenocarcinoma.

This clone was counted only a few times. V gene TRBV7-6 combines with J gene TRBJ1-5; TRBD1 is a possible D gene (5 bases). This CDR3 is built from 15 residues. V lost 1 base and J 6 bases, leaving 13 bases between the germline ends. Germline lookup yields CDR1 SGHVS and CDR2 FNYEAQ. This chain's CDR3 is CASSLVVGGGQPQHF. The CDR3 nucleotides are TGTGCCAGCAGCTTAGTGGTGGGGGGAGGTCAGCCCCAGCATTTT.

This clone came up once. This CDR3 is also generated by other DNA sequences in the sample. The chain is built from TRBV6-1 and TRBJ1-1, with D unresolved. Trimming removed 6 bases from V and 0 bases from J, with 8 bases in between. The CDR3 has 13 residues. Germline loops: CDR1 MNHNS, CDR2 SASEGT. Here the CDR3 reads CASSIEVNTEAFF. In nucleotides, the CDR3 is TGTGCCAGCAGCATAGAGGTGAACACTGAAGCTTTCTTT.

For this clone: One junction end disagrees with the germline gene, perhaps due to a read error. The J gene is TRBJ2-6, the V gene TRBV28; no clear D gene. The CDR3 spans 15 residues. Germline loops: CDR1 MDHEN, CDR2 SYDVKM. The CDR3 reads CASNVRPSRANVLTF. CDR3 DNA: TGTGCCAGCAACGTAAGGCCCTCTAGGGCCAACGTCCTGACTTTC.

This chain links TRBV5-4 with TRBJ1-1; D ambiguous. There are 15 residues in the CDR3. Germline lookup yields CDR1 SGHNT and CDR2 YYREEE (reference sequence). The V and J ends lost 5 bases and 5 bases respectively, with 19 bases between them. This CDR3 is CASSPGGDRMTEAFF. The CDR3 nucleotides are TGTGCCAGCAGTCCGGGCGGAGATAGGATGACTGAAGCTTTCTTT.

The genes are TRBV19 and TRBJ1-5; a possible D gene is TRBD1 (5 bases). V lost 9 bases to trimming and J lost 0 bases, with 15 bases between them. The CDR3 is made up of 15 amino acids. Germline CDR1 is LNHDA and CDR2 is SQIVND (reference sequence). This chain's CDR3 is CASSSHGGSNQPQHF. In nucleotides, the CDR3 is TGTGCCAGCTCTTCCCACGGGGGTAGCAATCAGCCCCAGCATTTT.

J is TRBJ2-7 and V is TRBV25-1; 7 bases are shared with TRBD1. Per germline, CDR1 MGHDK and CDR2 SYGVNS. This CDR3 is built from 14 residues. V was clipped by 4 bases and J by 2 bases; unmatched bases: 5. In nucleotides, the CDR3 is TGTGCCAGCAGTGGGGACAGTCATCCCTACGAGCAGTACTTC. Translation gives CASSGDSHPYEQYF.

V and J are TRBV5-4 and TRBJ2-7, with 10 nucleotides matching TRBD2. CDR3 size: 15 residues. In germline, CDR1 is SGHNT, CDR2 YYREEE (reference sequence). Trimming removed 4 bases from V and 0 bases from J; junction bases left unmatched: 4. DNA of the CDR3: TGTGCCAGCAGCAGAACTAGCGGGGTCTCCTACGAGCAGTACTTC. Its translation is CASSRTSGVSYEQYF.

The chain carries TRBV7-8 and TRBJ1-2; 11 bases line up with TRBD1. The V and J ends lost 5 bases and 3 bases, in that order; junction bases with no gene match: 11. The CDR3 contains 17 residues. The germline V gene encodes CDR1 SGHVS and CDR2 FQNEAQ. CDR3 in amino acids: CASSPYGTGGSYYGYTF. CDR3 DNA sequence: TGTGCCAGCAGCCCCTACGGGACAGGGGGGTCCTACTATGGCTACACCTTC.

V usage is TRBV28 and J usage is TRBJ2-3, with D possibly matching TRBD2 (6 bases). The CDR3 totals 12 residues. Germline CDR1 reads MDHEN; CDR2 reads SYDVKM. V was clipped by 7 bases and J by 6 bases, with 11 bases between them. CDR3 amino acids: CASTPTRDTQYF. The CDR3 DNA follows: TGTGCCAGCACGCCGACTAGGGATACGCAGTATTTT.

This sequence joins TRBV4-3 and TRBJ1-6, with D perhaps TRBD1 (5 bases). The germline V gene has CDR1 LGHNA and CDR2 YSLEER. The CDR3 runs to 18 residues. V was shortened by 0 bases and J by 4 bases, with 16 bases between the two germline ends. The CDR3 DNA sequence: TGCGCCAGCAGCCAAGAGGTCCCAGGGTCCTCTTATAATTCACCCCTCCACTTT. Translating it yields CASSQEVPGSSYNSPLHF.

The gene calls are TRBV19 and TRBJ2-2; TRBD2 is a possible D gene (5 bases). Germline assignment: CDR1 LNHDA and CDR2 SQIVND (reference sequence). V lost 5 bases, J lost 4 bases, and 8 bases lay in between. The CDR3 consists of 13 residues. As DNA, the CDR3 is TGTGCCAGTAGTCCTCGGGGCACCGGGGAGCTGTTTTTT. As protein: CASSPRGTGELFF. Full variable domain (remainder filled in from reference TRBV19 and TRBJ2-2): DGGITQSPKYLFRKEGQNVTLSCEQNLNHDAMYWYRQDPGQGLRLIYYSQIVNDFQKGDIAEGYSVSREKKESFPLTVTSAQKNPTAFYLCASSPRGTGELFFGEGSRLTVL.

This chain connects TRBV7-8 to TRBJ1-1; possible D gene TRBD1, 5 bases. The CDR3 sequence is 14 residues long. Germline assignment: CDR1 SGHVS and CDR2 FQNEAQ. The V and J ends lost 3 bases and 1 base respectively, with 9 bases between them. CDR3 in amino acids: CASSFNTGNTEAFF. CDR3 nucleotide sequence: TGTGCCAGCAGCTTTAATACAGGGAACACTGAAGCTTTCTTT. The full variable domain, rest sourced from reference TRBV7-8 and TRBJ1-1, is GAGVSQSPRYKVAKRGQDVALRCDPISGHVSLFWYQQALGQGPEFLTYFQNEAQLDKSGLPSDRFFAERPEGSVSTLKIQRTQQEDSAVYLCASSFNTGNTEAFFGQGTRLTVV.

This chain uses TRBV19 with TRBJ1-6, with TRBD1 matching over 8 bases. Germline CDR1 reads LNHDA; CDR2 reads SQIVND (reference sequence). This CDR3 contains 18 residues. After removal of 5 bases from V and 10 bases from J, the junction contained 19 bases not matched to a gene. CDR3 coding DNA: TGTGCCAGTAGTTCAGCGGGGGCGGACAGGGCTCTTCACTCACCCCTCCACTTT. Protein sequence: CASSSAGADRALHSPLHF.

The chain's CDR3 is CASSFADEQFF. The CDR3 nucleotides read TGCGCCAGCAGCTTCGCTGATGAGCAGTTCTTC. The chain carries TRBV5-1 and TRBJ2-1; D remains unclear. The ends were cut back, 2 bases at V and 8 bases at J, with 5 bases in the middle. Germline loops: CDR1 SGHRS, CDR2 YFSETQ. The CDR3 covers 11 residues.

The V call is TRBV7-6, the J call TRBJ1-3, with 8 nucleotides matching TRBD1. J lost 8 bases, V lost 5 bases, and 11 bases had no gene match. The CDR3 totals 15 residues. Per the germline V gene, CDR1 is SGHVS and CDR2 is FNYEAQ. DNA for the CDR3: TGTGCCAGCAGCCCAGGACAGGGACGGGGGGACACCATATATTTT. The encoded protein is CASSPGQGRGDTIYF.

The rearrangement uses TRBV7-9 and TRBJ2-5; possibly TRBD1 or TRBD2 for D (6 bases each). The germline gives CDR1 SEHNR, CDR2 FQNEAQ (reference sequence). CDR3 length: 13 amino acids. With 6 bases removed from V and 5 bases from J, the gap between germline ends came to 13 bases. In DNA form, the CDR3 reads TGTGCCAGCAGTCATGGGGGGCTCGAGACCCAGTACTTC. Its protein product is CASSHGGLETQYF.

CDR3 amino acids: CAISESAPLEQYF. In DNA, the CDR3 is TGTGCCATCAGTGAGTCGGCTCCCCTCGAGCAGTACTTC. The chain joins TRBV10-3 to TRBJ2-7; no definite D call. Germline V gene sequence: CDR1 ENHRY, CDR2 SYGVKD. The CDR3 is 13 amino acids. V was pared by 0 bases and J by 6 bases, with 9 bases between.

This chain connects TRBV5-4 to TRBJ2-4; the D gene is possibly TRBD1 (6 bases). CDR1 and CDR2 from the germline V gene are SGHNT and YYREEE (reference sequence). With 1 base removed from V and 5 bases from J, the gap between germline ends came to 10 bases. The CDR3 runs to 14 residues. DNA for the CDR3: TGTGCCAGCAGCTTGAGGGGGACGGAAAACATTCAGTACTTC. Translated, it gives CASSLRGTENIQYF.

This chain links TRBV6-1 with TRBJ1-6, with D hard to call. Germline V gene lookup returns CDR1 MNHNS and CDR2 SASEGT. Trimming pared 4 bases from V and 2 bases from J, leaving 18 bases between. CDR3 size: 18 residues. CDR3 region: CASSVMSFGDTYNSPLHF. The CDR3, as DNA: TGTGCCAGCAGTGTAATGTCGTTTGGGGATACCTATAATTCACCCCTCCACTTT.

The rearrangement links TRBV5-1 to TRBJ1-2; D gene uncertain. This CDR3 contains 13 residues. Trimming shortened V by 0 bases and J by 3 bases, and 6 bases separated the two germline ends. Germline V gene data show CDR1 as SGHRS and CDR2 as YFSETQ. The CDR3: CASSLVDYYGYTF. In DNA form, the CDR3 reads TGCGCCAGCAGCTTGGTGGATTACTATGGCTACACCTTC. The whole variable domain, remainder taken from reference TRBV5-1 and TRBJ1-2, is KAGVTQTPRYLIKTRGQQVTLSCSPISGHRSVSWYQQTPGQGLQFLFEYFSETQRNKGNFPGRFSGRQFSNSRSEMNVSTLELGDSALYLCASSLVDYYGYTFGSGTRLTVV.

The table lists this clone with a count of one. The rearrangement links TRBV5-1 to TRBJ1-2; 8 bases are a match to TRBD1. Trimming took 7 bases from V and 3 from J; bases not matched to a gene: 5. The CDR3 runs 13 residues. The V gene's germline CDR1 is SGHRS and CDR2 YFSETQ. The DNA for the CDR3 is TGCGCCAGCCGGACAGGGCTTGACTATGGCTACACCTTC. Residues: CASRTGLDYGYTF.